This T cell receptor (beta chain) was sequenced during a study of graft-versus-host responses after intestinal transplantation. Study overall: Recipients had multivisceral, liver-intestinal, or isolated intestinal transplants. After anti-thymocyte globulin induction, recipients took tacrolimus and steroids for approximately three years. The study, taken as a whole, reports: Early declines in HvG clones that occurred post-transplant were associated with peak circulating GvH clone levels.

In the case of this clone: As yet, its antigen is unknown.

The protocol was immunoSEQ multiplex PCR, while the TCRdb copy is restricted to in-frame clones and leaves out a portion. The repertoire holds under 95,000 clones, 88% seen once, with around 0.3% in the top ten. From germline, CDR1 is SGHRS and CDR2 YFSETQ. The CDR3 length is 15 residues. The V and J ends lost 2 bases and 1 base respectively, with 10 bases between them. The material sequenced was unstimulated CD4+ T cells sorted from spleen or lymph node cells, taken before transplant. V gene TRBV5-1 combines with J gene TRBJ2-1, with D maybe TRBD2 (6 bases). The sequence was obtained from a human donor who was the organ donor for an intestinal transplant. Written as DNA, the CDR3 is TGCGCCAGCAGCTTCGGGAGCCTATCCTACAATGAGCAGTTCTTC. Translating gives CASSFGSLSYNEQFF.